Described below is a single TCR beta chain sequence and its context. The data were taken from a study of shared T cell receptors in the human thymus. Germline V CDR1 and CDR2: MNHNY, SVGAGI (reference sequence). Losses at the gene ends were 6 bases for V and 6 bases for J; bases not matched to a gene: 4. The CDR3 consists of 14 residues. TCRdb's table, derived via immunoSEQ multiplex PCR, lists solely in-frame clones and lacks some. This repertoire shows about 710,000 clones, more than 70% found once; its top ten account for roughly 0.0094%. These data were also reused for a study on human thymus T cells.

The genes are TRBV6-6 and TRBJ1-5, with 11 bases matching TRBD1. This TCR came from a boy under three years old with a congenital heart defect. Input material: thymocytes. CDR3 in DNA: TGTGCCAGCAGGTCGGGGACAGGGGGTCAGCCCCAGCATTTT. Protein: CASRSGTGGQPQHF.